A selection of T cell receptor beta chains follows, all from one sample in a study of blood T cell repertoires in COVID-19. Sequencing was performed with immunoSEQ multiplex PCR; in TCRdb, only in-frame clones are kept and a portion is missing. The repertoire has hundreds of thousands of clones, 70% to 90% of them found once; the top ten carry less than 5%. The sequenced sample was PBMCs or T cells enriched from blood (not recorded which). All receptors derive from a woman aged 40 to 50 with acute COVID-19. Both conserved end residues are part of each CDR3. Fields, in order: J gene, V gene, D gene, clone size, CDR3 protein, CDR3 DNA. D genes are given only for firm matches. Clone size appears in some rows only: once, few, many, or a class for an expanded clone.

j_call: TRBJ1-1; v_call: TRBV29-1; d_call: -; clone_size: -; cdr3_aa: CSVKQGLSTEAFF; cdr3_nt: TGCAGCGTAAAGCAGGGGTTGAGCACTGAAGCTTTCTTT
j_call: TRBJ2-7; v_call: TRBV6-5; d_call: -; clone_size: -; cdr3_aa: CASNERGTAGEQYF; cdr3_nt: TGTGCCAGCAACGAAAGGGGTACGGCTGGGGAGCAGTACTTC
j_call: TRBJ1-6; v_call: TRBV9; d_call: -; clone_size: once; cdr3_aa: CASSVAGINSPLHF; cdr3_nt: TGTGCCAGCAGCGTAGCAGGAATTAATTCACCCCTCCACTTT
j_call: TRBJ2-1; v_call: TRBV7-2; d_call: TRBD2; clone_size: -; cdr3_aa: CASSLRFASGYNEQFF; cdr3_nt: TGTGCCAGCAGCTTAAGGTTCGCTAGCGGTTACAATGAGCAGTTCTTC
j_call: TRBJ1-2; v_call: TRBV11-3; d_call: -; clone_size: -; cdr3_aa: CASSFGDSTRTFGYTF; cdr3_nt: TGTGCCAGCAGCTTCGGGGACTCTACGAGGACATTTGGCTACACCTTC
j_call: TRBJ2-3; v_call: TRBV9; d_call: TRBD2; clone_size: once; cdr3_aa: CASSPGTSGTDTQYF; cdr3_nt: TGTGCCAGCAGCCCCGGGACTAGCGGCACAGATACGCAGTATTTT
j_call: TRBJ1-5; v_call: TRBV5-6; d_call: -; clone_size: -; cdr3_aa: CASSLGLYSNQPQHF; cdr3_nt: TGTGCCAGCAGCTTGGGGCTTTATAGCAATCAGCCCCAGCATTTT
j_call: TRBJ2-7; v_call: TRBV5-1; d_call: TRBD2; clone_size: once; cdr3_aa: CASSPEAGGWEQYF; cdr3_nt: TGCGCCAGCAGTCCAGAGGCGGGAGGGTGGGAGCAGTACTTC
j_call: TRBJ2-3; v_call: TRBV20-1; d_call: -; clone_size: -; cdr3_aa: CSASPRGADTQYF; cdr3_nt: TGCAGTGCTAGTCCTCGCGGGGCCGATACGCAGTATTTT
j_call: TRBJ2-1; v_call: TRBV28; d_call: -; clone_size: -; cdr3_aa: CASSPPDTHEQFF; cdr3_nt: TGTGCCAGCAGCCCCCCAGATACCCATGAGCAGTTCTTC
j_call: TRBJ1-1; v_call: TRBV9; d_call: TRBD1; clone_size: -; cdr3_aa: CASSRTGKTEAFF; cdr3_nt: TGTGCCAGCAGCCGGACAGGGAAGACTGAAGCTTTCTTT
j_call: TRBJ1-5; v_call: TRBV2; d_call: TRBD1; clone_size: -; cdr3_aa: CASSELGTGTGQPQHF; cdr3_nt: TGTGCCAGCAGTGAATTAGGGACAGGGACCGGTCAGCCCCAGCATTTT
j_call: TRBJ1-3; v_call: TRBV7-9; d_call: TRBD1; clone_size: -; cdr3_aa: CASGTDSGNTIYF; cdr3_nt: TGTGCCAGCGGGACAGATTCTGGAAACACCATATATTTT
j_call: TRBJ2-2; v_call: TRBV2; d_call: TRBD1; clone_size: -; cdr3_aa: CAGAPGQVFTGELFF; cdr3_nt: TGTGCCGGAGCTCCGGGACAGGTGTTCACCGGGGAGCTGTTTTTT
j_call: TRBJ1-5; v_call: TRBV30; d_call: TRBD1; clone_size: -; cdr3_aa: CAWSRDSDQPQHF; cdr3_nt: TGTGCCTGGAGTCGGGACAGCGATCAGCCCCAGCATTTT
j_call: TRBJ1-2; v_call: TRBV7-2; d_call: -; clone_size: -; cdr3_aa: CASSLSLSNYGYTF; cdr3_nt: TGTGCCAGCAGCTTATCCCTGTCCAACTATGGCTACACCTTC
j_call: TRBJ2-2; v_call: TRBV28; d_call: -; clone_size: -; cdr3_aa: CASKTGTGELFF; cdr3_nt: TGTGCCAGCAAAACCGGGACCGGGGAGCTGTTTTTT
j_call: TRBJ2-1; v_call: TRBV19; d_call: TRBD2; clone_size: -; cdr3_aa: CASTGAGGFIEQFF; cdr3_nt: TGTGCCAGTACGGGAGCGGGAGGCTTTATTGAGCAGTTCTTC
j_call: TRBJ1-2; v_call: TRBV28; d_call: TRBD1; clone_size: -; cdr3_aa: CASSSQTGRFHGYTF; cdr3_nt: TGTGCCAGCAGTTCCCAGACAGGGAGATTCCATGGCTACACCTTC
j_call: TRBJ2-3; v_call: TRBV12-3/TRBV12-4; d_call: TRBD1; clone_size: -; cdr3_aa: CASSLDREDTQYF; cdr3_nt: TGTGCCAGCAGTCTGGACAGGGAAGATACGCAGTATTTT
j_call: TRBJ2-5; v_call: TRBV15; d_call: TRBD1; clone_size: -; cdr3_aa: CATSSYRGRETQYF; cdr3_nt: TGTGCCACCAGCAGCTACAGGGGGCGAGAGACCCAGTACTTC
j_call: TRBJ2-2; v_call: TRBV29-1; d_call: -; clone_size: -; cdr3_aa: CSVTQGRNGELFF; cdr3_nt: TGCAGCGTTACACAGGGTCGGAACGGGGAGCTGTTTTTT
j_call: TRBJ2-1; v_call: TRBV5-1; d_call: -; clone_size: -; cdr3_aa: CASSPQEPNNEQFF; cdr3_nt: TGCGCCAGCAGCCCCCAGGAACCTAACAATGAGCAGTTCTTC
j_call: TRBJ2-5; v_call: TRBV3-1/TRBV3-2; d_call: -; clone_size: -; cdr3_aa: CASSQTLGAVETQYF; cdr3_nt: TGTGCCAGCAGCCAAACACTGGGGGCAGTTGAGACCCAGTACTTC
j_call: TRBJ1-1; v_call: TRBV18; d_call: -; clone_size: -; cdr3_aa: CASSPNEGSVTEAFF; cdr3_nt: TGTGCCAGCTCACCGAATGAAGGGAGCGTCACTGAAGCTTTCTTT
j_call: TRBJ2-7; v_call: TRBV28; d_call: TRBD2; clone_size: once; cdr3_aa: CASSYSSGAPYEQYF; cdr3_nt: TGTGCCAGCAGTTATTCTAGCGGGGCGCCCTACGAGCAGTACTTC
j_call: TRBJ2-3; v_call: TRBV7-9; d_call: -; clone_size: -; cdr3_aa: CASSLFVGAADTQYF; cdr3_nt: TGTGCCAGCAGCTTATTCGTAGGAGCTGCAGATACGCAGTATTTT
j_call: TRBJ1-2; v_call: TRBV12-3/TRBV12-4; d_call: -; clone_size: -; cdr3_aa: CASSTQGYGYTF; cdr3_nt: TGTGCCAGCAGTACACAGGGTTATGGCTACACCTTC
j_call: TRBJ2-7; v_call: TRBV6-5; d_call: TRBD2; clone_size: -; cdr3_aa: CASYIEGGSSYEQYF; cdr3_nt: TGTGCCAGCTACATCGAGGGCGGGAGCTCCTACGAGCAGTACTTC
j_call: TRBJ1-2; v_call: TRBV12-3/TRBV12-4; d_call: -; clone_size: -; cdr3_aa: CASSLGDGYTF; cdr3_nt: TGTGCCAGCAGTTTAGGCGATGGCTACACCTTC
j_call: TRBJ2-2; v_call: TRBV5-4; d_call: TRBD2; clone_size: -; cdr3_aa: CAFSSGGPTAGGELFF; cdr3_nt: TGTGCCTTCTCTAGCGGGGGACCTACGGCGGGCGGGGAGCTGTTTTTT
j_call: TRBJ2-1; v_call: TRBV27; d_call: TRBD1; clone_size: -; cdr3_aa: CASSLLNGQGAGNEQFF; cdr3_nt: TGTGCCAGCAGTTTACTCAACGGACAGGGGGCCGGCAATGAGCAGTTCTTC
j_call: TRBJ2-7; v_call: TRBV11-2; d_call: TRBD2; clone_size: -; cdr3_aa: CASSVAGGRQYF; cdr3_nt: TGTGCCAGCAGCGTAGCGGGAGGGCGGCAGTACTTC
j_call: TRBJ2-5; v_call: TRBV24-1; d_call: TRBD1; clone_size: -; cdr3_aa: CATSEYDRGRETQYF; cdr3_nt: TGTGCCACCAGTGAATATGACAGGGGCCGGGAGACCCAGTACTTC
j_call: TRBJ1-1; v_call: TRBV28; d_call: TRBD1; clone_size: -; cdr3_aa: CASSAGGFRSTEAFF; cdr3_nt: TGTGCCAGCAGTGCAGGGGGCTTTAGGAGTACTGAAGCTTTCTTT
j_call: TRBJ2-5; v_call: TRBV5-8; d_call: -; clone_size: -; cdr3_aa: CASTLPSGLYQETQYF; cdr3_nt: TGTGCCAGCACCCTCCCCAGCGGGCTGTACCAAGAGACCCAGTACTTC
j_call: TRBJ2-4; v_call: TRBV18; d_call: TRBD1; clone_size: once; cdr3_aa: CASSPPRDRGQGAKNIQYF; cdr3_nt: TGTGCCAGCTCCCCGCCCCGGGACAGGGGCCAGGGGGCCAAAAACATTCAGTACTTC
j_call: TRBJ2-2; v_call: TRBV7-9; d_call: TRBD2; clone_size: -; cdr3_aa: CASSPTASGYTGELFF; cdr3_nt: TGTGCCAGCAGCCCAACAGCTAGCGGCTACACCGGGGAGCTGTTTTTT
j_call: TRBJ2-2; v_call: TRBV7-2; d_call: TRBD2; clone_size: -; cdr3_aa: CASSLATGGGTGELFF; cdr3_nt: TGTGCCAGCAGCTTAGCGACGGGAGGGGGCACCGGGGAGCTGTTTTTT
j_call: TRBJ1-1; v_call: TRBV12-3/TRBV12-4; d_call: -; clone_size: -; cdr3_aa: CASRQLGGTEAFF; cdr3_nt: TGTGCCAGCAGGCAACTGGGAGGCACTGAAGCTTTCTTT
j_call: TRBJ2-1; v_call: TRBV25-1; d_call: -; clone_size: -; cdr3_aa: CASSERLALNNEQFF; cdr3_nt: TGTGCCAGCAGTGAAAGGCTAGCGCTGAACAATGAGCAGTTCTTC
j_call: TRBJ2-7; v_call: TRBV27; d_call: TRBD2; clone_size: -; cdr3_aa: CASLGLAKVGGYEQYF; cdr3_nt: TGTGCCAGCCTGGGACTAGCGAAGGTCGGGGGCTACGAGCAGTACTTC
j_call: TRBJ1-1; v_call: TRBV4-1; d_call: -; clone_size: -; cdr3_aa: CASSQGRGVRSRDTEAFF; cdr3_nt: TGCGCCAGCAGCCAAGGGCGGGGGGTGCGGTCGAGGGACACTGAAGCTTTCTTT
j_call: TRBJ2-1; v_call: TRBV6-5; d_call: -; clone_size: -; cdr3_aa: CASSISGNEQFF; cdr3_nt: TGTGCCAGCAGTATTTCAGGGAATGAGCAGTTCTTC
j_call: TRBJ1-3; v_call: TRBV7-2; d_call: -; clone_size: -; cdr3_aa: CASSPRRGSGNTIYF; cdr3_nt: TGTGCCAGCAGCCCCCGGCGAGGGTCGGGAAACACCATATATTTT
j_call: TRBJ2-2; v_call: TRBV5-5; d_call: TRBD2; clone_size: -; cdr3_aa: CASSLEGRGTGELFF; cdr3_nt: TGTGCCAGCAGCTTGGAGGGGAGGGGCACCGGGGAGCTGTTTTTT
j_call: TRBJ1-1; v_call: TRBV19; d_call: -; clone_size: once; cdr3_aa: CASRSSQGGSTEAFF; cdr3_nt: TGTGCCAGTAGAAGCTCACAGGGAGGGAGTACTGAAGCTTTCTTT
j_call: TRBJ2-1; v_call: TRBV4-1; d_call: TRBD1; clone_size: once; cdr3_aa: CASSHPGQGVGNEQFF; cdr3_nt: TGCGCCAGCAGCCACCCGGGACAGGGGGTCGGAAATGAGCAGTTCTTC
j_call: TRBJ2-1; v_call: TRBV5-1; d_call: TRBD2; clone_size: -; cdr3_aa: CASTGLAGGPNEQFF; cdr3_nt: TGCGCCAGCACCGGACTAGCGGGAGGGCCTAATGAGCAGTTCTTC
j_call: TRBJ2-1; v_call: TRBV6-6; d_call: -; clone_size: few; cdr3_aa: CASSRSPTLGGRKQFF; cdr3_nt: TGTGCCAGCAGCCGATCCCCCACTTTGGGAGGACGGAAGCAGTTCTTC